A single sample gave rise to the 22 T cell receptor beta chains below, sequenced in a study of neurological immune-mediated disorders (dated by TCRdb to about 2019). Libraries were built with 5' RACE. Sequencing was performed on an Illumina HiSeq 2500. TCRdb itself trimmed the public reads at Q25 with fastp, ran MiXCR and retained productive beta chains. Rows are unified per CDR3 protein, each entry keeping the most common DNA and genes. The sample table records some 34,000 distinct CDR3 sequences; roughly 1.6% of these occur just once. The ten most abundant clones make up around 8.8% of the sample. The sequenced material came from PBMCs. The receptor set was obtained from a young woman with multiple sclerosis.

This clonotype was recorded many times. The chain couples TRBV7-6 to TRBJ1-6; the D is unclear. This CDR3 has 14 amino acids. Trimming left V 1 base short and J 8 bases short, with 9 bases between. Germline loops: CDR1 SGHVS, CDR2 FNYEAQ. The CDR3 spells CASSLGPGDSPLHF. CDR3 DNA sequence: TGTGCCAGCAGCTTAGGTCCGGGAGATTCACCCCTCCACTTT.

This clonotype was seen repeatedly, ten times or more. This chain connects TRBV20-1 to TRBJ2-7; TRBD1 is a possible D gene (6 bases). CDR1 and CDR2 from the germline V gene are DFQATT and SNEGSKA (reference sequence). V dropped 6 bases and J dropped 4 bases, with 22 bases sitting between them. CDR3 length: 15 residues. The CDR3, as DNA: TGCAGTGCCGGTGGGGTAAAGGGGGTAGGTTACGAGCAGTACTTC. This translates into CSAGGVKGVGYEQYF.

There are many counts of this clonotype. The rearrangement joins TRBV7-2 to TRBJ1-1; D is unresolved. The germline V gene encodes CDR1 SGHTA and CDR2 FQGNSA. The CDR3 totals 14 residues. V lost 4 bases to trimming and J lost 1 base, with 10 bases between them. Written as DNA, the CDR3 is TGTGCCAGCAGCTCCGGGAGCCCGAACACTGAAGCTTTCTTT. Residues: CASSSGSPNTEAFF.

The sample holds a few counts of this clonotype. The rearrangement uses TRBV12-3 or TRBV12-4 and TRBJ2-5; D gene unclear. The germline V and J ends were trimmed by 5 bases and 2 bases, with 9 bases remaining between them. The CDR3 contains 13 residues. This chain's CDR3 is CASSRTAQETQYF. The CDR3 DNA reads TGTGCCAGCAGTCGGACGGCTCAAGAGACCCAGTACTTC.

This clonotype has at least ten counts. The chain combines TRBV15 with TRBJ2-6, with D hard to call. CDR1 and CDR2 from the germline V gene are LNHNV and YYDKDF (reference sequence). V lost 0 bases, J lost 2 bases, and 5 bases lay in between. CDR3 size: 15 residues. The CDR3 bases are TGTGCCACCAGCAGAGAAGGGACTGGGGCCAACGTCCTGACTTTC. Translated: CATSREGTGANVLTF.

This clonotype showed up many times. This sequence joins TRBV7-8 and TRBJ2-2, with a weak D call TRBD2 (6 bases). The CDR3 is made up of 15 amino acids. CDR1 is SGHVS, CDR2 FQNEAQ, per germline. The V gene lost 8 bases and the J gene lost 6 bases, with 19 bases spanning the gap. CDR3 nucleotides: TGTGCCAGCGAACTCGTAAGGGGAGGCGCCGGGGAGCTGTTTTTT. Its translation: CASELVRGGAGELFF.

This clonotype was seen a few times. The V call is TRBV6-6, the J call TRBJ2-5, with 11 bases lining up with TRBD2. Trimming removed 8 bases from V and 2 bases from J; junction bases left unmatched: 10. The CDR3 loop spans 16 amino acids. Germline CDR1 reads MNHNY; CDR2 reads SVGAGI (reference sequence). The CDR3 loop reads CASGHSSGGRQETQYF. CDR3 DNA sequence: TGTGCCAGCGGTCACTCTAGCGGGGGGAGGCAAGAGACCCAGTACTTC.

Many counts were recorded for this clonotype. The V and J genes are TRBV5-5 and TRBJ1-1; D unclear. Looked up from germline, CDR1 is SGHKS and CDR2 is YYEKEE (reference sequence). The germline V and J ends were trimmed by 0 bases and 6 bases, with 15 bases remaining between them. CDR3 length equals 15 residues. CDR3 region: CASSLAVAGNAEAFF. CDR3 bases: TGTGCCAGCAGCTTGGCTGTCGCGGGGAATGCTGAAGCTTTCTTT.

This clonotype was counted many times. The chain links TRBV6-2 or TRBV6-3 to TRBJ1-5; D not resolved. The CDR3 consists of 15 residues. The V end lost 0 bases, the J end lost 5 bases, and 11 bases lay between the germline ends. Germline lookup yields CDR1 MNHEY and CDR2 SVGEGT. The chain's CDR3 is CASSYSLEGYQPQHF. The DNA for the CDR3 is TGTGCCAGCAGTTACTCGTTGGAAGGGTATCAGCCCCAGCATTTT.

Remarks on this clonotype: A read error may produce the germline difference seen at one junction end. This chain joins TRBV20-1 and TRBJ2-3; tentatively, D is TRBD2 (6 bases). The germline CDR1 and CDR2 sequences are DFQATT and SNEGSKA (reference sequence). CDR3 size: 14 residues. The CDR3 here is CSASPITSTDKQYF. The CDR3 DNA reads TGCAGTGCTAGCCCGATCACTAGCACAGATAAGCAGTATTTT.

This clonotype was counted many times. This chain joins TRBV7-9 and TRBJ1-6; D call uncertain. The length of the CDR3 is 13 residues. Trimming left V 4 bases short and J 8 bases short, with 9 bases between. Per germline, CDR1 SEHNR and CDR2 FQNEAQ (reference sequence). CDR3 in DNA: TGTGCCAGCAGCTCCAACACCTATTCACCCCTCCACTTT. It specifies CASSSNTYSPLHF.

This clonotype occurred many times. The V gene is TRBV12-3 or TRBV12-4, the J gene TRBJ2-3, with D unresolved. V lost 1 base, J lost 4 bases, and 12 bases lay in between. The CDR3 is made up of 15 amino acids. Written as DNA, the CDR3 is TGTGCCAGCAGTTTAGGTCCCGCACGGGCAGATACGCAGTATTTT. As protein: CASSLGPARADTQYF.

Ten or more counts support this clonotype. The chain couples TRBV15 to TRBJ2-1; no reliable D call. The V gene's germline CDR1 is LNHNV and CDR2 YYDKDF (reference sequence). The CDR3 consists of 11 residues. The ends were cut back, 7 bases at V and 11 bases at J, with 12 bases in the middle. CDR3 bases: TGTGCCACCACGGACCGCCGAAAGCAGTTCTTC. This translates into CATTDRRKQFF.

This clonotype was found many times. V usage is TRBV7-3 and J usage is TRBJ2-3; D is perhaps TRBD2 (6 bases). Trimming took 3 bases from V and 8 from J, leaving 15 bases between them. The CDR3 is made up of 14 amino acids. CDR1 is SGHTA, CDR2 FQGTGA, per germline. The CDR3, as DNA: TGTGCCAGCAGCTTCGGCGGGGACCGTGGTACGCAGTATTTT. As protein: CASSFGGDRGTQYF.

The chain recombines TRBV20-1 with TRBJ1-5; D not certain. CDR1 is DFQATT and CDR2 is SNEGSKA in the germline V gene (reference sequence). V was cut by 1 base and J by 6 bases, with 13 bases left in between. The CDR3 extends over 14 amino acids. The chain's CDR3 is CSARGEVGPQPQHF. CDR3 nucleotide sequence: TGCAGTGCTAGAGGAGAGGTCGGGCCTCAGCCCCAGCATTTT.

This clonotype was observed many times. V and J are TRBV5-1 and TRBJ1-6; TRBD1 agrees at 7 bases. The junction had 6 bases not matched to a gene; V was cut back by 4 bases and J by 8 bases. From germline, CDR1 is SGHRS and CDR2 YFSETQ. This CDR3 is built from 14 residues. CDR3 in DNA: TGCGCCAGCAGCCCCGGACAGGAGTATTCACCCCTCCACTTT. It codes for CASSPGQEYSPLHF.

There are many counts of this clonotype. V and J are TRBV7-2 and TRBJ2-6; D unresolved. Per germline, CDR1 SGHTA and CDR2 FQGNSA. The V end lost 4 bases, the J end lost 3 bases, and 10 bases lay between the germline ends. This CDR3 spans 15 amino acids. The CDR3 sequence: CASSYSPSGANVLTF. DNA of the CDR3: TGTGCCAGCAGCTACTCCCCAAGTGGGGCCAACGTCCTGACTTTC.

This clonotype was seen many times. The chain employs TRBV20-1 and TRBJ2-1, with 7 bases fitting TRBD2. Per germline, CDR1 DFQATT and CDR2 SNEGSKA (reference sequence). CDR3 length: 14 amino acids. The trim removed 6 bases at V and 0 bases at J, leaving 5 bases unmatched. DNA of the CDR3: TGCAGTGCCCGCTCGGGGGGCTCCTACAATGAGCAGTTCTTC. It is translated as CSARSGGSYNEQFF.

This clonotype was recorded many times. This chain joins TRBV5-1 and TRBJ2-5; 11 bases agree with TRBD2. CDR1 is SGHRS, CDR2 YFSETQ, per germline. CDR3 size: 17 residues. With V trimmed by 4 bases and J by 1 base, 9 bases remained unmatched. DNA for the CDR3: TGCGCCAGCAGCCCCCGCTGGACTAGCGGGCTCCAAGAGACCCAGTACTTC. Protein: CASSPRWTSGLQETQYF.

This clonotype was found many times. An end of the junction does not agree with germline; a read error may underlie this. CDR3 nucleotides: TGCAGTTCTAGCGGGAGAGAGACCCAGTACTTC. Translated: CSSSGRETQYF. The chain recombines TRBV20-1 with TRBJ2-5; 10 bases agree with TRBD2. The CDR3 runs 11 residues. Germline V CDR1 and CDR2: DFQATT, SNEGSKA (reference sequence).

The sample holds many counts of this clonotype. The chain carries TRBV7-3 and TRBJ1-5; 9 bases match TRBD1. Germline V lookup: CDR1 SGHTA, CDR2 FQGTGA. The trim removed 4 bases at V and 9 bases at J, leaving 7 bases unmatched. This CDR3 region has 14 residues. CDR3: CASSSRDRVWPQHF. For the CDR3, the DNA is TGTGCCAGCAGCTCCCGGGACAGGGTATGGCCCCAGCATTTT. Supplemented by reference TRBV7-3 and TRBJ1-5, the full variable domain reads GAGVSQTPSNKVTEKGKYVELRCDPISGHTALYWYRQSLGQGPEFLIYFQGTGAADDSGLPNDRFFAVRPEGSVSTLKIQRTERGDSAVYLCASSSRDRVWPQHFGDGTRLSIL.

Many counts were recorded for this clonotype. This chain connects TRBV7-2 to TRBJ1-1; 8 nucleotides align to TRBD1. The V gene end was trimmed by 3 bases and the J gene end by 10 bases; junction bases not matched to a gene: 4. CDR3 length: 12 residues. Germline V CDR1 and CDR2: SGHTA, FQGNSA. CDR3 residues: CASSFVQGAAFF. For the CDR3, the DNA is TGTGCCAGCAGCTTTGTTCAGGGGGCAGCTTTCTTT.